These T cell receptor beta chains were read from a single sample in a study of Graves' ophthalmopathy and Graves' hyperthyroidism. TCRdb re-called the multiplex PCR reads through MiXCR, storing one row per CDR3 protein. The sample lists about 340,000 distinct CDR3 sequences, around a sixth occurring once. Specimen: peripheral blood. Receptor source: an adult man with Graves' ophthalmopathy. Both conserved end residues are part of each CDR3. The D gene is left open where the match is weak. Part of the rows lack a size; the others show once, few, many or a class for expanded clones.

- | TRBJ2-5 | 16 | TRBD1 | TRBV6-2/TRBV6-3 | TGTGCCAGCAGCTGTGATAAGGGACAGGAAGAAGAGACTCAGTACTTC | CASSCDKGQEEETQYF
many | TRBJ2-7 | 15 | TRBD2 | TRBV10-2 | TGCGCCAGCAGTGGGCTGGGACTAGCGGGAGCCGAGCAGTACTTC | CASSGLGLAGAEQYF
many | TRBJ1-6 | 14 | - | TRBV29-1 | TGCAGCGTCCAAGAGGCGAACCAGGGGTCACCCCTCCACTTT | CSVQEANQGSPLHF
many | TRBJ2-2 | 15 | - | TRBV27 | TGTGCCAGCAGTTTATCGGGGGCGCCTACCGGGGAGCTGTTTTTT | CASSLSGAPTGELFF
many | TRBJ2-5 | 11 | - | TRBV20-1 | TGCAGTGCGAGGACACAAGAGACCCAGTACTTC | CSARTQETQYF
many | TRBJ2-5 | 13 | - | TRBV18 | TGTGCCAGCTCAGCACGGAACCCGGAGACCCAGTACTTC | CASSARNPETQYF
many | TRBJ1-2 | 13 | TRBD1 | TRBV19 | TGTGCCAGTAGTATTGACAGGGACTATGGCTACACCTTC | CASSIDRDYGYTF
- | TRBJ1-5 | 14 | - | TRBV7-2 | TGTGCCAGCAGCTTAGAGGCAGGGACTCAGCCCCAGCATTTT | CASSLEAGTQPQHF
many | TRBJ2-7 | 14 | - | TRBV6-2/TRBV6-3 | TGTGCCAGCAGTTACACCGGGGCCTCCTACGAGCAGTACTTC | CASSYTGASYEQYF
many | TRBJ2-7 | 14 | TRBD2 | TRBV20-1 | TGCAGTGCGCCACCTAGCGGGAGTATGGTTGAGCAGTACTTC | CSAPPSGSMVEQYF
many | TRBJ2-7 | 14 | - | TRBV6-1 | TGTGCCAGCAGCCCCGCAGGGGGGTCCCACGAGCAGTACTTC | CASSPAGGSHEQYF
many | TRBJ1-5 | 12 | - | TRBV7-2 | TGTGCCAGCAGTTATGAGTATCAGCCCCAGCATTTT | CASSYEYQPQHF
- | TRBJ1-6 | 17 | TRBD1 | TRBV20-1 | TGCAGTGCTAGAGTGGGGGACAGGGGAATTTTGTATCCACCCCTCCACTTT | CSARVGDRGILYPPLHF
many | TRBJ1-1 | 14 | - | TRBV11-2 | TGTGCCAGCAGCTTCACGGACAGTTACACTGAAGCTTTCTTT | CASSFTDSYTEAFF
many | TRBJ1-2 | 14 | - | TRBV3-1 | TGTGCCAGCAGCCGAAGGACATCTTTTGTGGGCTACACCTTC | CASSRRTSFVGYTF
many | TRBJ1-2 | 14 | - | TRBV6-1 | TGTGCCACACAGGGTCTTCTTTATGAGCGTGGCTACACCTTC | CATQGLLYERGYTF
many | TRBJ1-1 | 14 | TRBD1 | TRBV20-1 | TGCAGTGCTAACCACTTGACAGGGGCAACTGAAGCTTTCTTT | CSANHLTGATEAFF
many | TRBJ2-5 | 13 | TRBD2 | TRBV18 | TGTGCCAGCACCGGGACTACTACGGAGACCCAGTACTTC | CASTGTTTETQYF
many | TRBJ2-7 | 13 | TRBD1 | TRBV12-3/TRBV12-4 | TGTGCCAGCAGTCTGGACAGGGCGCGTGAGCAGTACTTC | CASSLDRAREQYF
many | TRBJ1-1 | 12 | - | TRBV20-1 | TGCAGTGCTAGAGATACGAACACTGAAGCTTTCTTT | CSARDTNTEAFF
many | TRBJ1-2 | 16 | TRBD1 | TRBV11-2 | TGTGCCAGCAGCGCTAGGGGAGGGACAGGGTCTGTGAGCTACACCTTC | CASSARGGTGSVSYTF
many | TRBJ2-5 | 16 | TRBD1 | TRBV9 | TGTGCCAGCAGCGACCGGACAGGGCGGAGGCAAGAGACCCAGTACTTC | CASSDRTGRRQETQYF
many | TRBJ1-2 | 15 | - | TRBV28 | TGTGCCAGCAGTTTATACCCTACGTACCTAGATGGCTACACCTTC | CASSLYPTYLDGYTF
many | TRBJ1-1 | 15 | - | TRBV28 | TGTGCCAGCAGTTCTAACGAGGGGACAAACACTGAAGCTTTCTTT | CASSSNEGTNTEAFF
many | TRBJ1-2 | 16 | - | TRBV3-1 | TGTGCCAGCAGCCAAGTAGCCGTCGGCGGAGCTTGGGGCTACACCTTC | CASSQVAVGGAWGYTF
many | TRBJ1-1 | 17 | TRBD1 | TRBV18 | TGTGCCAGCTCACCACCGGGTAGGGGGCTAATGAACACTGAAGCTTTCTTT | CASSPPGRGLMNTEAFF
many | TRBJ1-1 | 17 | TRBD1 | TRBV27 | TGTGCCAGCAAGATTTTGGCGGGACAGGGAGGAAGGACTGAAGCTTTCTTT | CASKILAGQGGRTEAFF
many | TRBJ2-2 | 13 | - | TRBV19 | TGTGCCAGTTGGAGCGCAGACACCGGGGAGCTGTTTTTT | CASWSADTGELFF
many | TRBJ2-7 | 13 | - | TRBV30 | TGTGCCTGGAACCAACAGGGCCCCTACGAGCAGTACTTC | CAWNQQGPYEQYF
- | TRBJ2-5 | 13 | - | TRBV7-6 | TGTGCCAGCAGCTTCAAGGGAACAGAGACCCAGTACTTC | CASSFKGTETQYF
many | TRBJ2-2 | 14 | - | TRBV29-1 | TGCAGCGTTGTGCTAGCCCCAAAAACCGGGGAGCTGTTTTTT | CSVVLAPKTGELFF
- | TRBJ2-5 | 16 | - | TRBV7-3 | TGTGCCAGCAGCTCCGGGGCGAGGACCACTGGGTTGACCCAGTACTTC | CASSSGARTTGLTQYF
many | TRBJ2-7 | 14 | TRBD2 | TRBV20-1 | TGCAGTGCCCAACTTAGCGGGGCGGCCTACGAGCAGTACTTC | CSAQLSGAAYEQYF
- | TRBJ2-7 | 17 | TRBD2 | TRBV24-1 | TGTGCCACCAGTGGGACTAGCGGGAGCCTCGGACCCTACGAGCAGTACTTC | CATSGTSGSLGPYEQYF
many | TRBJ1-2 | 15 | TRBD1 | TRBV7-2 | TGTGCCAGCAGCTTTTCGACAGGGTATAGCTATGGCTACACCTTC | CASSFSTGYSYGYTF
many | TRBJ2-7 | 14 | TRBD1 | TRBV12-3/TRBV12-4 | TGTGCCAGCAGTTTTTCCGGACAGGGCTACGAGCAGTACTTC | CASSFSGQGYEQYF
- | TRBJ2-5 | 15 | - | TRBV7-9 | TGTGCCAGCAGCTGGGAGCTACCCCGGGAGGAGACCCAGTACTTC | CASSWELPREETQYF
many | TRBJ1-1 | 12 | - | TRBV3-1 | TGTGCCAGCAGCCAGCCGACAACTGAAGCTTTCTTT | CASSQPTTEAFF
many | TRBJ1-5 | 13 | - | TRBV6-1 | TGTGCCAGCAGTGACCCATCGATTCAGCCCCAGCATTTT | CASSDPSIQPQHF
many | TRBJ1-3 | 13 | - | TRBV30 | TGTGCCTGGACTGAGGGATACGGAAACACCATATATTTT | CAWTEGYGNTIYF
many | TRBJ1-1 | 13 | - | TRBV9 | TGTGCCAGCAGCGAAGACCTGGACACTGAAGCTTTCTTT | CASSEDLDTEAFF
- | TRBJ2-7 | 12 | - | TRBV12-3/TRBV12-4 | TGTGCCAGCAGTTGGGAGGAGTACGAGCAGTACTTC | CASSWEEYEQYF
many | TRBJ1-1 | 17 | TRBD1 | TRBV5-1 | TGCGCCAGCAGCTGGGGACAGGGGGCGAGAATGAACACTGAAGCTTTCTTT | CASSWGQGARMNTEAFF
many | TRBJ1-1 | 13 | TRBD1 | TRBV7-3 | TGTGCCAGCAGCTCCGACAGGGGCACTGAAGCTTTCTTT | CASSSDRGTEAFF